One and the same sample provided the 30 T cell receptor beta chains below, sequenced in a study of blood T cell repertoires in COVID-19. TCRdb's copy holds only in-frame clones and misses some; the assay was immunoSEQ multiplex PCR. The profile covers about half a million clones, with approximately 85% appearing a single time and approximately 2.9% taken by the ten largest. Specimen: peripheral blood. Receptors originate from a human donor in a cohort sampled during active COVID-19.

This rearrangement joins TRBV24-1 to TRBJ2-3, with TRBD2 identical over 7 bases. Trimming cost V 2 bases and J 2 bases; bases outside gene matches: 6. Germline assignment: CDR1 KGHDR and CDR2 SFDVKD. The CDR3 is 16 amino acids. CDR3 sequence reads: CATSDYGGGNTDTQYF. In DNA, the CDR3 is TGTGCCACCAGTGATTACGGGGGAGGGAACACAGATACGCAGTATTTT.

A single count supports this clone. The rearrangement links TRBV30 to TRBJ1-1, with D tentatively TRBD1 (6 bases). CDR3 size: 14 residues. Deletions cut 5 bases from V and 0 bases from J, with 13 bases between. From germline, CDR1 is GTSNPN and CDR2 SVGIG (reference sequence). Here the CDR3 DNA reads TGTGCCTGGGGGACCACAGGGCTGAACACTGAAGCTTTCTTT. This encodes CAWGTTGLNTEAFF.

This sequence joins TRBV3-1 (or the pseudogene TRBV3-2) and TRBJ2-7, with D unresolved. Germline CDR1 and CDR2: LGHDT and YNNKEL (reference sequence). Trimming cost V 4 bases and J 0 bases, with 7 bases left between them. The CDR3 loop spans 13 amino acids. CDR3 DNA: TGTGCCAGCAGCCGGGCTGCCTCCTACGAGCAGTACTTC. Translating gives CASSRAASYEQYF.

About this clone itself: This sample also contains other DNA sequences that code for the same CDR3. The CDR3 nucleotides are TGTGCCAGCAGCTTGGGGACAGGGTACACTGAAGCTTTCTTT. Translating gives CASSLGTGYTEAFF. The J gene is TRBJ1-1, the V gene TRBV5-4, with TRBD1 matching 8 bases. The CDR3 length is 14 residues. In germline, CDR1 is SGHNT, CDR2 YYREEE (reference sequence). J was trimmed by 3 bases and V by 0 bases; bases with no gene match: 1.

This sequence joins TRBV19 and TRBJ2-5; the match to TRBD2 covers 7 bases. Losses at the gene ends were 5 bases for V and 0 bases for J; bases not matched to a gene: 15. CDR1 and CDR2 from the germline V gene are LNHDA and SQIVND (reference sequence). This CDR3 has 18 amino acids. The CDR3 DNA reads as TGTGCCAGTAGTTCTTACTCCCCGTCTAGCGGAGACCAAGAGACCCAGTACTTC. It specifies CASSSYSPSSGDQETQYF.

This chain uses TRBV6-5 with TRBJ2-7; D not certain. Trimming took off 7 bases at V and 6 bases at J, with 10 bases between the two ends. The CDR3 extends over 11 amino acids. Germline values: CDR1 MNHEY, CDR2 SVGAGI. The CDR3 DNA sequence: TGTGCCAGCACTTCCAGAGGCGAGCAGTACTTC. Its translation: CASTSRGEQYF.

For this clone: Germline and junction disagree at one end, which may indicate a read error. The chain couples TRBV7-7 to TRBJ2-2; TRBD1 might be the D (6 bases). Germline values: CDR1 SSHAT, CDR2 FNYEAQ (reference sequence). This CDR3 is built from 13 residues. In DNA, the CDR3 is TGTGCTAGCAGCTTAAGGGGGACCGGGGAGCTGTTTTTT. Translated, it gives CASSLRGTGELFF. Drawing the rest from reference TRBV7-7 and TRBJ2-2, the complete variable domain is GAGVSQSPRYKVTKRGQDVTLRCDPISSHATLYWYQQALGQGPEFLTYFNYEAQPDKSGLPSDRFSAERPEGSISTLTIQRTEQRDSAMYRCASSLRGTGELFFGEGSRLTVL.

The gene calls are TRBV4-1 and TRBJ2-5; 7 bases fit TRBD2. Germline V gene lookup returns CDR1 MGHRA and CDR2 YSYEKL. The length of the CDR3 is 15 residues. Trimming removed 4 bases from V and 0 bases from J; junction bases left unmatched: 5. CDR3 loop: CASSRTGTNQETQYF. CDR3 sequence (DNA): TGCGCCAGCAGCCGTACCGGGACTAACCAAGAGACCCAGTACTTC.

The rearrangement uses TRBV6-5 and TRBJ2-2; D perhaps matches TRBD1 (6 bases). There are 14 residues in the CDR3. Between the trimmed V and J ends, which lost 3 bases and 6 bases, there was a span of 11 bases. Looked up from germline, CDR1 is MNHEY and CDR2 is SVGAGI. CDR3 loop: CASSYNRVAGELFF. CDR3 in DNA: TGTGCCAGCAGTTATAACAGGGTGGCCGGGGAGCTGTTTTTT.

Comments on this clone: Other DNA variants within this sample encode the same CDR3. The CDR3 sequence: CASSGRTLAFVSGELFF. For the CDR3, the DNA is TGTGCCAGCAGTGGAAGGACATTGGCCTTTGTTTCCGGGGAGCTGTTTTTT. The V and J genes are TRBV2 and TRBJ2-2; the D gene is possibly TRBD1 (5 bases). Germline V gene data show CDR1 as SNHLY and CDR2 as FYNNEI. Deletions cut 4 bases from V and 6 bases from J, with 21 bases between. The CDR3 totals 17 residues.

The chain carries TRBV23-1 and TRBJ2-4, with D possibly being TRBD1 (6 bases). TRBV23-1 falls under the ORF class, with uncertain function. The CDR3 is 15 residues long. Trimming left V 0 bases short and J 6 bases short, with 12 bases between. CDR3 residues: CASSQSGTRGNIQYF. In DNA form, the CDR3 reads TGCGCCAGCAGTCAATCCGGGACACGGGGAAACATTCAGTACTTC.

V usage is TRBV19 and J usage is TRBJ2-3; 8 bases line up with TRBD2. V shed 6 bases, J shed 2 bases, and the junction held 7 bases outside the gene matches. The CDR3 covers 15 residues. Germline V CDR1 and CDR2: LNHDA, SQIVND (reference sequence). CDR3 protein: CASRLSGEVTDTQYF. The CDR3 bases are TGTGCCAGTAGGCTTAGCGGGGAGGTCACAGATACGCAGTATTTT.

This rearrangement joins TRBV7-3 to TRBJ2-7; tentatively, D is TRBD1 (6 bases). The V gene lost 1 base and the J gene lost 5 bases, with 15 bases spanning the gap. The length of the CDR3 is 15 residues. Germline CDR1 is SGHTA and CDR2 is FQGTGA. CDR3 in amino acids: CASSLNPRGIDEQYF. The CDR3 DNA reads TGTGCCAGCAGCTTAAATCCCAGGGGAATCGACGAGCAGTACTTC. The complete variable domain, with remaining parts taken from reference TRBV7-3 and TRBJ2-7, reads GAGVSQTPSNKVTEKGKYVELRCDPISGHTALYWYRQSLGQGPEFLIYFQGTGAADDSGLPNDRFFAVRPEGSVSTLKIQRTERGDSAVYLCASSLNPRGIDEQYFGPGTRLTVT.

J is TRBJ1-2 and V is TRBV4-1, with D maybe TRBD1 (6 bases). V gave up 3 bases and J gave up 7 bases, with 21 bases separating them. The germline CDR1 and CDR2 sequences are MGHRA and YSYEKL. This CDR3 comprises 16 residues. This CDR3 reads CASSHEGVEIEAGYTF. DNA of the CDR3: TGCGCCAGCAGCCACGAGGGGGTGGAAATTGAAGCTGGCTACACCTTC.

The V call is TRBV6-5, the J call TRBJ2-5, with 10 nucleotides matching TRBD1. V shed 6 bases, J shed 4 bases, and the junction held 5 bases outside the gene matches. The CDR3 length is 14 residues. The germline V gene has CDR1 MNHEY and CDR2 SVGAGI. The CDR3 sequence is CASSPGQGLETQYF. The CDR3 nucleotides are TGTGCCAGCAGCCCGGGACAGGGGTTAGAGACCCAGTACTTC.

The V gene is TRBV11-2, the J gene TRBJ2-7; 8 nucleotides line up with TRBD2. Germline loops: CDR1 SGHAT, CDR2 FQNNGV. Unmatched junction bases numbered 16, after V lost 0 bases and J lost 3 bases. This CDR3 is 19 amino acids long. For the CDR3, the DNA is TGTGCCAGCAGCTTAGATGCGGGAGGCAGCTCCCTCGGACTCTACGAGCAGTACTTC. It translates to CASSLDAGGSSLGLYEQYF.

The chain carries TRBV5-1 and TRBJ2-7; TRBD2 matches at 8 bases. The junction had 21 bases not matched to a gene; V was cut back by 1 base and J by 0 bases. The CDR3 covers 21 residues. The germline CDR1 and CDR2 sequences are SGHRS and YFSETQ. The CDR3 region is CASSLSQVSELLAGSSYEQYF. DNA of the CDR3: TGCGCCAGCAGCTTGTCACAGGTTTCCGAGCTTCTAGCGGGTAGCTCCTACGAGCAGTACTTC.

The chain combines TRBV7-2 with TRBJ2-1, with 8 bases identical to TRBD2. Germline assignment: CDR1 SGHTA and CDR2 FQGNSA. The J segment lost 0 bases and the V segment lost 1 base, leaving 8 bases of the junction unmatched. The CDR3 runs to 18 residues. This CDR3 reads CASSLGGVAGSSYNEQFF. The CDR3 DNA is TGTGCCAGCAGCTTAGGGGGGGTAGCGGGGAGCTCCTACAATGAGCAGTTCTTC.

The chain recombines TRBV18 with TRBJ1-1; TRBD1 agrees at 8 bases. This CDR3 is built from 14 residues. Germline CDR1 is KGHSH and CDR2 is LQKENI. V gave up 3 bases and J gave up 4 bases; unmatched junction bases: 4. CDR3 nucleotides: TGTGCCAGCTCACCGGACAGGGAAGTCACTGAAGCTTTCTTT. Protein sequence: CASSPDREVTEAFF.

The V gene is TRBV4-2, the J gene TRBJ1-1; no firm D call. The V end lost 4 bases, the J end lost 1 base, and 19 bases lay between the germline ends. CDR3 length: 17 residues. CDR1 is LGHNA, CDR2 YNFKEQ, per germline. The CDR3 is CASSLRTGGRANTEAFF. As DNA, the CDR3 is TGTGCCAGCAGCCTCCGTACCGGTGGGCGAGCGAACACTGAAGCTTTCTTT.

The rearrangement joins TRBV30 to TRBJ2-7; TRBD1 matches at 8 bases. Per the germline V gene, CDR1 is GTSNPN and CDR2 is SVGIG (reference sequence). The CDR3 length is 15 residues. J was trimmed by 5 bases and V by 0 bases; bases with no gene match: 9. CDR3 sequence (DNA): TGTGCCTGGAGTGTGGGGGCAGGGGGCTTCCACGAGCAGTACTTC. This sequence encodes CAWSVGAGGFHEQYF.

This clone was counted only a few times. The rearrangement uses TRBV15 and TRBJ1-2; TRBD1 aligns across 7 bases. With 1 base clipped from V and 4 bases from J, the junction kept 3 bases outside the gene matches. CDR3 length: 14 residues. The germline gives CDR1 LNHNV, CDR2 YYDKDF (reference sequence). The DNA for the CDR3 is TGTGCCACCAGCAGAGGACAGGGAGGCTATGGCTACACCTTC. Residues: CATSRGQGGYGYTF.

This clone appeared a few times. This same CDR3 is encoded by further DNA sequences in the sample. This chain uses TRBV7-9 with TRBJ1-5, with D possibly matching TRBD1 (5 bases). Trimming removed 0 bases from V and 4 bases from J, with 7 bases in between. Germline V lookup: CDR1 SEHNR, CDR2 FQNEAQ (reference sequence). The CDR3 is 14 amino acids. In DNA form, the CDR3 reads TGTGCCAGCAGCTTAGCGGGGGGGAATCAGCCCCAGCATTTT. Translation gives CASSLAGGNQPQHF.

This chain joins TRBV30 and TRBJ1-2; D is unclear. There are 14 residues in the CDR3. V was pared by 4 bases and J by 4 bases, with 16 bases between. From germline, CDR1 is GTSNPN and CDR2 SVGIG (reference sequence). CDR3 DNA sequence: TGTGCCTGGACCAGCGACCCGGAGTTCTATGGCTACACCTTC. Amino acids: CAWTSDPEFYGYTF.

The CDR3 sequence is CASSYRDSNYGYTF. CDR3 DNA sequence: TGTGCCAGCAGTTACAGAGATTCTAACTATGGCTACACCTTC. V usage is TRBV6-5 and J usage is TRBJ1-2; no reliable D call. The CDR3 is made up of 14 amino acids. Germline V gives CDR1 MNHEY, CDR2 SVGAGI. With 2 bases removed from V and 0 bases from J, the gap between germline ends came to 7 bases.

The rearrangement uses TRBV5-1 and TRBJ1-3; 8 bases fit TRBD1. Trimming removed 3 bases from V and 4 bases from J; junction bases left unmatched: 12. The germline gives CDR1 SGHRS, CDR2 YFSETQ. This CDR3 has 17 residues. CDR3 nucleotide sequence: TGCGCCAGCAGCTACCAAGGCAGGGGGCAGATCGGAAACACCATATATTTT. It encodes CASSYQGRGQIGNTIYF.

The V call is TRBV10-3, the J call TRBJ2-1; TRBD2 aligns across 10 bases. Germline loops: CDR1 ENHRY, CDR2 SYGVKD. V was pared by 6 bases and J by 3 bases, with 5 bases of the junction left unmatched. The CDR3 covers 15 residues. The CDR3 nucleotides read TGTGCCATCAGGGCTAGCGGGGGCAACTACAATGAGCAGTTCTTC. Translation gives CAIRASGGNYNEQFF.

The gene calls are TRBV5-1 and TRBJ2-5, with 8 nucleotides matching TRBD1. The CDR3 sequence is 13 residues long. Germline CDR1 reads SGHRS; CDR2 reads YFSETQ. The V segment lost 4 bases and the J segment 4 bases; nucleotides outside the gene matches: 3. The CDR3 here is CASSRGQGETQYF. The CDR3 DNA follows: TGCGCCAGCAGCCGAGGACAGGGAGAGACCCAGTACTTC.

The rearrangement links TRBV19 to TRBJ1-5; D is possibly TRBD1 (6 bases). Trimming took 6 bases from V and 3 from J, leaving 18 bases between them. CDR1 is LNHDA and CDR2 is SQIVND in the germline V gene (reference sequence). CDR3 length: 16 amino acids. The CDR3 reads CASRPGGGEYNQPQHF. The CDR3, as DNA: TGTGCCAGTAGACCTGGGGGGGGCGAGTACAATCAGCCCCAGCATTTT.

J is TRBJ2-7 and V is TRBV3-1 (or the pseudogene TRBV3-2), with 7 nucleotides matching TRBD1. Trimming removed 0 bases from V and 0 bases from J; junction bases left unmatched: 8. The CDR3 consists of 17 residues. Per germline, CDR1 LGHDT and CDR2 YNNKEL (reference sequence). DNA of the CDR3: TGTGCCAGCAGCCAAGATGTGGCAGGGGGAATCTCCTACGAGCAGTACTTC. It specifies CASSQDVAGGISYEQYF.